This T cell receptor (beta chain) originates from a study of blood T cell repertoires in COVID-19. Study in general: The study drew acute and convalescent COVID-19 samples from the United States, Italy and Spain. The cDNA or gDNA used as material had been derived from T cells, B-cell-depleted T cells, or PBMCs.

Cohort 3 donors counted as recovered after two negative PCRs, clearance, or resolved symptoms. There are 13 residues in the CDR3. Trimming left V 3 bases short and J 4 bases short, with 9 bases between. Sequencing used immunoSEQ multiplex PCR; TCRdb keeps in-frame clones, though not all of them. The table has more than 150,000 clones, about nine tenths seen once. What was sequenced was PBMCs or T cells enriched from blood (not recorded which). The chain carries TRBV12-3 or TRBV12-4 and TRBJ1-2; D unclear. The TCR was taken from a woman aged 30 to 39 who had recovered from COVID-19. The CDR3 DNA is TGTGCCAGCAGTTTGAGCCCAATCTATGGCTACACCTTC. Its protein is CASSLSPIYGYTF.